These 8 T cell receptor beta chains were all obtained from the same sample, sequenced in a study of breast tumors, draining lymph nodes, adjacent tissues. TCRdb re-called the multiplex PCR reads through MiXCR, storing one row per CDR3 protein. This table holds tens of thousands of distinct CDR3 sequences, 23% found once. The source material was breast tumor tissue. These receptors all stem from a female donor with breast cancer. Some clones in this sample may be carry-over from other donors' samples.

This clonotype has a count of ten or more. The V gene is TRBV2, the J gene TRBJ1-2; 7 positions match TRBD1. Germline loops: CDR1 SNHLY, CDR2 FYNNEI. This CDR3 region has 15 residues. Losses at the gene ends were 6 bases for V and 6 bases for J; bases not matched to a gene: 13. CDR3 DNA sequence: TGTGCCAGCAGGGACCTGGGACAGCCGACCAATGGCTACACCTTC. It translates to CASRDLGQPTNGYTF.

There are many counts of this clonotype. The J gene is TRBJ2-7, the V gene TRBV5-4; D gene ambiguous. Deletions cut 0 bases from V and 3 bases from J, with 7 bases between. This CDR3 is 13 amino acids long. The V gene's germline CDR1 is SGHNT and CDR2 YYREEE (reference sequence). The CDR3 DNA reads as TGTGCCAGCAGCTTGGCACAGAACTACGAGCAGTACTTC. It yields the protein CASSLAQNYEQYF.

This clonotype was seen ten or more times. V is TRBV7-9 and J is TRBJ2-3; 10 bases agree with TRBD1. The V gene's germline CDR1 is SEHNR and CDR2 FQNEAQ (reference sequence). The ends lost 5 bases at V and 6 bases at J; junction bases unmatched: 5. The CDR3 consists of 14 residues. CDR3 region: CASSPGQGLDTQYF. The CDR3 nucleotides read TGTGCCAGCAGCCCGGGACAGGGGTTGGATACGCAGTATTTT.

This clonotype came up many times. The CDR3 region has the DNA TGTGCCAGCAGTCAGGGCTACGGTAGCACAGATACGCAGTATTTT. This encodes CASSQGYGSTDTQYF. The V call is TRBV3-1, the J call TRBJ2-3; a possible D gene is TRBD1 (5 bases). The germline CDR1 and CDR2 sequences are LGHDT and YNNKEL (reference sequence). CDR3 length equals 15 residues. V lost 6 bases and J 0 bases, leaving 13 bases between the germline ends.

This clonotype was detected ten times or more. V usage is TRBV2 and J usage is TRBJ2-2; no firm D call. Germline V lookup: CDR1 SNHLY, CDR2 FYNNEI. V was pared by 1 base and J by 3 bases, with 12 bases between. CDR3 size: 16 residues. CDR3 sequence: CASSEVGPGYTGELFF. Written as DNA, the CDR3 is TGTGCCAGCAGTGAAGTAGGGCCCGGGTACACCGGGGAGCTGTTTTTT.

This clonotype was seen at least ten times. V is TRBV6-5 and J is TRBJ2-7, with 16 positions matching TRBD2. V trimming: 2 bases; J trimming: 5 bases; junction bases outside the gene matches: 21. The CDR3 has 22 residues. Germline CDR1 reads MNHEY; CDR2 reads SVGAGI. In nucleotides, the CDR3 is TGTGCCAGCAGTTACCGCGAACTTGCCGGGACTAGCGGGGGGGCCAGGCTCCACGAGCAGTACTTC. Its translation is CASSYRELAGTSGGARLHEQYF.

The table lists this clonotype with many counts. The genes are TRBV6-2 or TRBV6-3 and TRBJ1-5, with TRBD1 as a possible D gene (5 bases). CDR1 is MNHEY, CDR2 SVGEGT, per germline. The CDR3 is 14 amino acids. Trimming shortened V by 6 bases and J by 6 bases, and 15 bases separated the two germline ends. CDR3 residues: CASRTPGRSQPQHF. Here the CDR3 DNA reads TGTGCCAGCAGGACCCCAGGGAGGAGTCAGCCCCAGCATTTT.

This clonotype was seen many times. This chain links TRBV5-1 with TRBJ2-2; 11 bases are shared with TRBD2. J lost 9 bases, V lost 3 bases, and 10 bases had no gene match. The germline V gene encodes CDR1 SGHRS and CDR2 YFSETQ. This CDR3 is 16 amino acids long. CDR3 nucleotides: TGCGCCAGCAGCTCACTAGCGGGAGTGGGGGACCGGGAGCTGTTTTTT. Translation gives CASSSLAGVGDRELFF.